The following is a TCR beta chain sequence with its context. What this receptor recognizes is not known. There are no base qualities to consult, and no much larger clone falls within one base. The sample comes from a study of blood T cell repertoires in COVID-19 (TCRdb year 2020). Regarding the complete study: The collaborator samples originated in the United States, Italy and Spain and spanned the acute and convalescent phases of COVID-19. The prospective study material was composed of cDNA or gDNA derived from T cells, B-cell-depleted T cells, or PBMCs. Subjects who had been exposed to COVID-19, were actively infected with it, or had recovered from it provided the deeply sampled blood TCRbeta repertoires that made up the dataset. The repertoires were made available in a free public database intended to serve as a resource for research on the immune response to SARS-CoV-2. Samples came from the ongoing ImmuneRACE study (first 160 participants) plus 1,254 subjects from 6 global collaborators. A de-identified subject ID, COVID-19 status, age in years and sex were almost always included in the sample metadata. HLA class I and class II types, where available, came from metadata supplied by the sample provider rather than from assay-based typing. Study-level results and caveats: How much clinical and demographic metadata was included differed by source and by participant, and the metadata was provided uncurated.

The CDR3 holds 13 amino acids from the cysteine to the phenylalanine. The sequence is cut down to CDR3 DNA, 39 bases in frame from base 1. The junction carries 8 bases between V and J, which are trimmed by 1 base and 4 bases respectively. The germline V gene yields SGHTA for CDR1 and FQGNSA for CDR2. TCRbeta CDR3 regions were amplified from genomic DNA using the immunoSEQ Assay, a bias-controlled multiplex PCR. Turning to the authors' computational methods: Within the assay, amplification of reference gene primers was used to estimate how many nucleated cells each sample contained. To quantify the absolute abundance of each unique TCRbeta CDR3 rearrangement, sequence reads were collapsed and filtered. For each sample, productive Simpson clonality was calculated by taking the square root of Simpson's diversity index across productive rearrangements. TCRdb carries this immuneACCESS record with in-frame sequences only. Its versions omit some clonotypes, under half of them owing to an unresolved V gene in the studies checked, with the rest unexplained. V, J and clone size were drawn from that table, and D and trimming were deduced from the DNA. The sample table holds roughly 150,000 clones, of which about 79% were seen once. The top ten clonotypes cover roughly 8.9% of the sample.

Collaborating institutions collected whole blood in K2EDTA tubes following their own protocols. Collaborator samples were shipped for TCRbeta analysis as frozen whole blood, isolated PBMCs, or DNA extracted from either sample type. The specimen was peripheral blood. The rearranged segments are TRBV7-2 and TRBJ2-7; the best D guess is TRBD2, with 6 bases matching. The TCR sequence derives from a woman between 50 and 59 years old with acute or convalescent COVID-19. Here the CDR3 is given as CASSLGGEYEQYF. The nucleotide sequence reads as follows: TGTGCCAGCAGCTTAGGCGGGGAATACGAGCAGTACTTC.